The source of this T cell receptor (beta chain) is a study of PD-1 blockade in mismatch repair-deficient tumors. Overall study: Patients had approximately 11 mismatch repair-deficient cancer types, all previously treated and progressing.

A few pembrolizumab responders had their TCRs sequenced. Some clones are missing from TCRdb's copy, which holds only in-frame ones; the method was immunoSEQ multiplex PCR. The repertoire consists of approximately 100,000 clones, with under 90% occurring once and the leading ten covering about 6.3%. There are 15 residues in the CDR3. V gave up 4 bases and J gave up 0 bases, with 7 bases separating them. Germline CDR1 reads LNHDA; CDR2 reads SQIVND (reference sequence). The source of this sequence is an adult with mismatch repair-deficient cancer. The chain couples TRBV19 to TRBJ2-6; no clear D. The source material was peripheral blood, sampled approximately 36 weeks after starting pembrolizumab. In nucleotides, the CDR3 is TGTGCCAGTAGTAACCATGCCTCTGGGGCCAACGTCCTGACTTTC. It translates to CASSNHASGANVLTF. Looking up the rest from reference TRBV19 and TRBJ2-6 gives the full variable domain: DGGITQSPKYLFRKEGQNVTLSCEQNLNHDAMYWYRQDPGQGLRLIYYSQIVNDFQKGDIAEGYSVSREKKESFPLTVTSAQKNPTAFYLCASSNHASGANVLTFGAGSRLTVL.